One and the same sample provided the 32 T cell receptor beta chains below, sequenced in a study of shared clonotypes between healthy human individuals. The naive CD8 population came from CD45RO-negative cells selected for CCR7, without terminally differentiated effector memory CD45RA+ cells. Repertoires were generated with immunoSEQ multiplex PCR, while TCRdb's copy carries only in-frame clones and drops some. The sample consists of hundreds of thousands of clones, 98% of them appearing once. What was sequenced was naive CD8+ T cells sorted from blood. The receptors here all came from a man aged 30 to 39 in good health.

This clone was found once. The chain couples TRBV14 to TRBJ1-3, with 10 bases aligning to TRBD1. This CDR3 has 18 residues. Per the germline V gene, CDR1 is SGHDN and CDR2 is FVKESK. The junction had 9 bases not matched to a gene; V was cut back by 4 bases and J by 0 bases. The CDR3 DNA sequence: TGTGCCAGCAGCCCACTGGGACAGGGGTTCCACTCTGGAAACACCATATATTTT. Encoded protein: CASSPLGQGFHSGNTIYF.

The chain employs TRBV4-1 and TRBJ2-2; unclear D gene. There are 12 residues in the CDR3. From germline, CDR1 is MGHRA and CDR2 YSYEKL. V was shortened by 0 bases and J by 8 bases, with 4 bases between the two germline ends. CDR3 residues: CASSQESGELFF. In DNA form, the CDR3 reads TGCGCCAGCAGCCAAGAGTCGGGGGAGCTGTTTTTT.

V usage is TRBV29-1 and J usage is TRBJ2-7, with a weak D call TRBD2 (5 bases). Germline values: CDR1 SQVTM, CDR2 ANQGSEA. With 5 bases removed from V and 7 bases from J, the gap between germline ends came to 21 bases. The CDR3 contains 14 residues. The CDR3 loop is CSVSEGGFYGEQYF. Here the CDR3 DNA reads TGCAGCGTTTCCGAGGGTGGTTTTTACGGTGAGCAGTACTTC.

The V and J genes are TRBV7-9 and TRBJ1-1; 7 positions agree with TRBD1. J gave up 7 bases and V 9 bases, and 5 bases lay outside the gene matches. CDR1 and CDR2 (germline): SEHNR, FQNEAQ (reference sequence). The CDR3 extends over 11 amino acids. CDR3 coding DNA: TGTGCCAGTAGACAGGGCGGTGAAGCTTTCTTT. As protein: CASRQGGEAFF.

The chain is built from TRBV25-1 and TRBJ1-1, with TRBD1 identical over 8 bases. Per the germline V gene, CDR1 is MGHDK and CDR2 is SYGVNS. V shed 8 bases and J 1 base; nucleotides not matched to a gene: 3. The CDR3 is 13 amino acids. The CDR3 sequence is CASGDRRNTEAFF. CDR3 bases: TGTGCCAGCGGGGACAGGAGGAACACTGAAGCTTTCTTT.

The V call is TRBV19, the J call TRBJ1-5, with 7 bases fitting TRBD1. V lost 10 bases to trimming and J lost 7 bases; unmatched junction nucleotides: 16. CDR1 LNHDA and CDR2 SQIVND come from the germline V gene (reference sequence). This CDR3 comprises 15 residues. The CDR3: CATRAGTVRNQPQHF. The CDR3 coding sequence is TGTGCCACCAGGGCGGGGACAGTCCGTAACCAGCCCCAGCATTTT.

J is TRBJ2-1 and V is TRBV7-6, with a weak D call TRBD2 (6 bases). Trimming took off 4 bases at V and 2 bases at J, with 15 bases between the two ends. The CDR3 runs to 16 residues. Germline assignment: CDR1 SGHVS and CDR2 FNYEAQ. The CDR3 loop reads CASSSTWGRTYNEQFF. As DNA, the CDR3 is TGTGCCAGCAGCTCTACTTGGGGGAGGACCTACAATGAGCAGTTCTTC.

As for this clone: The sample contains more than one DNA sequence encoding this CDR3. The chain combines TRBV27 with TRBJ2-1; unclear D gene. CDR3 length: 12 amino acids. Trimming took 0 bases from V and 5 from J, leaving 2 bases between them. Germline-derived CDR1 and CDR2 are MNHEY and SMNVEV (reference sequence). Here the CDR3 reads CASSLSNNEQFF. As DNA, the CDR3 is TGTGCCAGCAGTTTATCCAACAATGAGCAGTTCTTC.

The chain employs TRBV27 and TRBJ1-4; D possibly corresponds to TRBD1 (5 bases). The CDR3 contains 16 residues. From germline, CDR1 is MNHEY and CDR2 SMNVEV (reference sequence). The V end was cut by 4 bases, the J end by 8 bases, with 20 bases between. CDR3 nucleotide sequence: TGTGCCAGCAGTTACCACAATTCGCGTCAGGGCGAAAAACTGTTTTTT. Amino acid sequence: CASSYHNSRQGEKLFF.

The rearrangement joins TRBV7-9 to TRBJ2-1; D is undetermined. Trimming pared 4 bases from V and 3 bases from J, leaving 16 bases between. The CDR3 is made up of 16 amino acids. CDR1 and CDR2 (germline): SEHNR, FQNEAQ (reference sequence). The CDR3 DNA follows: TGTGCCAGCAGCTCCCCCAGAGTTGGATTCTACAATGAGCAGTTCTTC. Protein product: CASSSPRVGFYNEQFF. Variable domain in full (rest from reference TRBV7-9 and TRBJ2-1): DTGVSQNPRHKITKRGQNVTFRCDPISEHNRLYWYRQTLGQGPEFLTYFQNEAQLEKSRLLSDRFSAERPKGSFSTLEIQRTEQGDSAMYLCASSSPRVGFYNEQFFGPGTRLTVL.

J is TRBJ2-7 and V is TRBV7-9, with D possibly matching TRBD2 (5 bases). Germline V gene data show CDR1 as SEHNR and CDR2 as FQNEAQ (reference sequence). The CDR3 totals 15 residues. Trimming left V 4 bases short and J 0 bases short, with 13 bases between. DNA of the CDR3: TGTGCCAGCAGCTCAGAGGGTTGGGGCTCCTACGAGCAGTACTTC. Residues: CASSSEGWGSYEQYF.

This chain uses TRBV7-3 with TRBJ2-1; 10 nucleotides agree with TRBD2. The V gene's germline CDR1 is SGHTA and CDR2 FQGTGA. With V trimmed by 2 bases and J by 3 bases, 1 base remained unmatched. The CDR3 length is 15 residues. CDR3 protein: CASSLLAGVYNEQFF. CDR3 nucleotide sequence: TGTGCCAGCAGCTTACTAGCGGGAGTCTACAATGAGCAGTTCTTC.

The CDR3 loop is CASSQDPLVPQYF. Written as DNA, the CDR3 is TGCGCCAGCAGCCAAGATCCCCTGGTCCCGCAGTACTTC. The rearrangement joins TRBV4-1 to TRBJ2-7; D is ambiguous. This CDR3 region has 13 residues. The germline V and J ends were trimmed by 0 bases and 9 bases, with 12 bases remaining between them. From germline, CDR1 is MGHRA and CDR2 YSYEKL.

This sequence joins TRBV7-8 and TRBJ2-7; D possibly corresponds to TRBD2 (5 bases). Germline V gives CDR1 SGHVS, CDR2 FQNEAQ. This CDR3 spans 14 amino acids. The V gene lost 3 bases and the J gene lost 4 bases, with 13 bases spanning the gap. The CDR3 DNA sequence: TGTGCCAGCAGCTTCTCTTCGACGGGGTACGAGCAGTACTTC. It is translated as CASSFSSTGYEQYF. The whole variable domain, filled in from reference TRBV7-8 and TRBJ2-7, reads GAGVSQSPRYKVAKRGQDVALRCDPISGHVSLFWYQQALGQGPEFLTYFQNEAQLDKSGLPSDRFFAERPEGSVSTLKIQRTQQEDSAVYLCASSFSSTGYEQYFGPGTRLTVT.

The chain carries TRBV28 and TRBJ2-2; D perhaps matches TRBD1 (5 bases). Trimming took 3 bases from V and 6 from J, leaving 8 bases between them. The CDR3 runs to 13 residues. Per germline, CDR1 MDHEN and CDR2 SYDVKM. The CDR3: CASSFVGAGELFF. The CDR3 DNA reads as TGTGCCAGCAGTTTCGTAGGGGCCGGGGAGCTGTTTTTT.

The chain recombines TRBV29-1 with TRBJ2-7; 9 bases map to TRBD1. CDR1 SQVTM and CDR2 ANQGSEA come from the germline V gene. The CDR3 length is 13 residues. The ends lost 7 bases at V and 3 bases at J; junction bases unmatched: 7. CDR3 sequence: CSGLGTGSYEQYF. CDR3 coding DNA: TGCAGCGGGCTGGGGACAGGGAGCTACGAGCAGTACTTC.

CDR3 sequence: CASSPRTSGGYNEQFF. The CDR3 DNA follows: TGTGCCAGCAGCCCCCGGACTAGCGGGGGGTACAATGAGCAGTTCTTC. The V and J genes are TRBV13 and TRBJ2-1; 14 nucleotides align to TRBD2. Losses at the gene ends were 5 bases for V and 4 bases for J; bases not matched to a gene: 4. From germline, CDR1 is PRHDT and CDR2 FYEKMQ (reference sequence). The CDR3 covers 16 residues.

CDR3 coding DNA: TGCGCCAGCAGTGCCCCCAAGGGGGGGGACTATAACTATGGCTACACCTTC. It encodes CASSAPKGGDYNYGYTF. The chain couples TRBV10-2 to TRBJ1-2, with a tentative D call TRBD1 (6 bases). From germline, CDR1 is WSHSY and CDR2 SAAADI. The CDR3 runs 17 residues. V was pared by 4 bases and J by 1 base, with 19 bases between.

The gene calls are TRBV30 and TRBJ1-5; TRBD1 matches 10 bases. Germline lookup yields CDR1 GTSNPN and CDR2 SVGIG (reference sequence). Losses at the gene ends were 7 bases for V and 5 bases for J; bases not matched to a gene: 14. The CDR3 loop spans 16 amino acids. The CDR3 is CASIFRQGARDQPQHF. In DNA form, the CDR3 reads TGTGCCTCGATATTTAGACAGGGGGCGAGGGATCAGCCCCAGCATTTT. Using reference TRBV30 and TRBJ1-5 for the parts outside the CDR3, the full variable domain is SQTIHQWPATLVQPVGSPLSLECTVEGTSNPNLYWYRQAAGRGLQLLFYSVGIGQISSEVPQNLSASRPQDRQFILSSKKLLLSDSGFYLCASIFRQGARDQPQHFGDGTRLSIL.

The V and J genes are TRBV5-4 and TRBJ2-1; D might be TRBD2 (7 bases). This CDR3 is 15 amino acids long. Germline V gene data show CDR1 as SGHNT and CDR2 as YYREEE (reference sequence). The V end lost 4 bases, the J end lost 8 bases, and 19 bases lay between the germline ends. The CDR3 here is CASSLLGEGGDEQFF. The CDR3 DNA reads TGTGCCAGCAGCCTATTGGGGGAGGGGGGCGATGAGCAGTTCTTC.

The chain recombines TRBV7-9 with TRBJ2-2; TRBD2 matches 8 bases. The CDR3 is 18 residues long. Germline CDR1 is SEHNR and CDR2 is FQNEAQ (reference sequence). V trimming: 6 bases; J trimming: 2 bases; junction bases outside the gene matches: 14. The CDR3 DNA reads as TGTGCCAGCAGAACCCCGGAAAGCGGGAGACCTAACACCGGGGAGCTGTTTTTT. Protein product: CASRTPESGRPNTGELFF.

The CDR3 DNA sequence: TGTGCCACCAGCAGGACAGTCCAAGAGACCCAGTACTTC. It specifies CATSRTVQETQYF. This chain uses TRBV15 with TRBJ2-5, with a weak D call TRBD1 (5 bases). The CDR3 extends over 13 amino acids. CDR1 is LNHNV, CDR2 YYDKDF, per germline (reference sequence). Trimming removed 3 bases at V and 1 base at J, with 6 bases between.

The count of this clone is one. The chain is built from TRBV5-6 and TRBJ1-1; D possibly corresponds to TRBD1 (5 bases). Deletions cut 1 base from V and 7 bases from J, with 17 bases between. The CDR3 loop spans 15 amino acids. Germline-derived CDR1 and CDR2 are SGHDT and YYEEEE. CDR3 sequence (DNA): TGTGCCAGCAGCTTGAGTGGTGGCAGGGTTGGTGAAGCTTTCTTT. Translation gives CASSLSGGRVGEAFF.

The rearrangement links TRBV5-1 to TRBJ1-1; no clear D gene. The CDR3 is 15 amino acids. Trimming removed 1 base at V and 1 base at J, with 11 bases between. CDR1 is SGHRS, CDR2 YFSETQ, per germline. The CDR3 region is CASSLNSEGNTEAFF. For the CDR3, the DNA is TGCGCCAGCAGCTTGAATTCGGAGGGGAACACTGAAGCTTTCTTT. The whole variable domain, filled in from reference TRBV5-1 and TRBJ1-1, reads KAGVTQTPRYLIKTRGQQVTLSCSPISGHRSVSWYQQTPGQGLQFLFEYFSETQRNKGNFPGRFSGRQFSNSRSEMNVSTLELGDSALYLCASSLNSEGNTEAFFGQGTRLTVV.

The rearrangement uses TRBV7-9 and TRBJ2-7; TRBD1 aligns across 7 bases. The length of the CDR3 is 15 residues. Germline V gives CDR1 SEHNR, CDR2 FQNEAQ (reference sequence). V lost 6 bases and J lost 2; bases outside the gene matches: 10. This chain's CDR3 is CASSSGQDPTYEQYF. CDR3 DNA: TGTGCCAGCAGTTCCGGACAGGACCCAACCTACGAGCAGTACTTC.

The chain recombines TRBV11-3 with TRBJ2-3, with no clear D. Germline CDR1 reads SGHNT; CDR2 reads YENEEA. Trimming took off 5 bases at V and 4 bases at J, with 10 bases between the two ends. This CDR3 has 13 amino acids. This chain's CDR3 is CASSPLGSDTQYF. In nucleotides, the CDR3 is TGTGCCAGCAGCCCGCTCGGCTCAGATACGCAGTATTTT.

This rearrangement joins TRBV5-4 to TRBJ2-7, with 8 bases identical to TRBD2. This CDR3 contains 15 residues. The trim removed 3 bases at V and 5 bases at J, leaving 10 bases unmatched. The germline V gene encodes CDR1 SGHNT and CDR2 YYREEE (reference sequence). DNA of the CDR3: TGTGCCAGCAGCTCCTTAAGCGGGAGACTCGACGAGCAGTACTTC. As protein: CASSSLSGRLDEQYF.

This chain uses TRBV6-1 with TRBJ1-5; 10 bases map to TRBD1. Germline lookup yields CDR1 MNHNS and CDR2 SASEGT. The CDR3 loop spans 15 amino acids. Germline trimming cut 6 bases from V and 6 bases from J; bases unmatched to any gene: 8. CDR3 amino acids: CASRLGTGVSQPQHF. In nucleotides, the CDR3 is TGTGCCAGCAGGTTAGGGACAGGGGTAAGTCAGCCCCAGCATTTT.

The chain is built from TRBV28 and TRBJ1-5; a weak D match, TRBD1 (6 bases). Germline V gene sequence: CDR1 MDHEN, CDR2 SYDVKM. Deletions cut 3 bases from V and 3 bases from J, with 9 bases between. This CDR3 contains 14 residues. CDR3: CASSFNRVNQPQHF. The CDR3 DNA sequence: TGTGCCAGCAGTTTTAACAGGGTCAATCAGCCCCAGCATTTT.

The CDR3, as DNA: TGCAGCGTGACAGGATCAGGTTGGGTTTATGAGCAGTTCTTC. Protein: CSVTGSGWVYEQFF. The chain employs TRBV29-1 and TRBJ2-1; tentative D call: TRBD1 (6 bases). The ends were cut back, 6 bases at V and 8 bases at J, with 20 bases in the middle. Germline V gives CDR1 SQVTM, CDR2 ANQGSEA. This CDR3 is built from 14 residues.

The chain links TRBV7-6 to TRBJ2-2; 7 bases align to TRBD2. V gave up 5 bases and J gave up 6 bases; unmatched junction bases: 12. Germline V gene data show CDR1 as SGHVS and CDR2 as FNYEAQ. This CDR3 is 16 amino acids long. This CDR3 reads CASSPTVGRAPGELFF. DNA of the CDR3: TGTGCCAGCAGCCCCACGGTTGGGAGGGCTCCCGGGGAGCTGTTTTTT.

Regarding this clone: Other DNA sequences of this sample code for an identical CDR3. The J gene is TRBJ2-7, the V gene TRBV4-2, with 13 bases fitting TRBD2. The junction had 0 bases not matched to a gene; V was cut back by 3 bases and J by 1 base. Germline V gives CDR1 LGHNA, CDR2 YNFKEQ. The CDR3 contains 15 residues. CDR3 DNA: TGTGCCAGCAGCCAGGGACTAGCGGGGTCCTACGAGCAGTACTTC. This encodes CASSQGLAGSYEQYF.